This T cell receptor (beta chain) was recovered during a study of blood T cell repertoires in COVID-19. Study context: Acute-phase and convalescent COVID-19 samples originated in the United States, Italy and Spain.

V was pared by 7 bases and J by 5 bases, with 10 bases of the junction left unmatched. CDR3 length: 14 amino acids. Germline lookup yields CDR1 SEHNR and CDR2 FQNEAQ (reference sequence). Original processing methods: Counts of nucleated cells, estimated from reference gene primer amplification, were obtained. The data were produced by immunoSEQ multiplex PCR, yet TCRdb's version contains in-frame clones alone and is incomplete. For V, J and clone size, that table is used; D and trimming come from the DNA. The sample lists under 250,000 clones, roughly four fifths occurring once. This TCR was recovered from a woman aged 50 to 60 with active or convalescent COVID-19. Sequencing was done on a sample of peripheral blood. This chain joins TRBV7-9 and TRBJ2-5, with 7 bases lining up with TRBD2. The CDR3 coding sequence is TGTGCCAGCACCTGGGGAGGGGTCGGCGAGACCCAGTACTTC. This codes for CASTWGGVGETQYF.